This T cell receptor (beta chain) is from a study of blood T cells in healthy people across ages. It was with a sample-barcoded 5' primer and a J-beta primer mix that a second PCR of roughly 7 to 12 cycles was run. Sequencing yielded, for each sample, at least 3 million paired-end reads carrying CDR3. TCRdb fed the 5' RACE reads into MiXCR, producing one record per CDR3 protein. The profile shows fewer than 2,000,000 distinct CDR3 sequences, roughly two fifths of them singletons. V shed 3 bases and J shed 1 base, with 16 bases lying between them. This CDR3 has 15 residues. Per the germline V gene, CDR1 is DFQATT and CDR2 is SNEGSKA (reference sequence). Samples each yielded at least 6 micrograms of total RNA. A few counts support this clonotype.

This rearrangement joins TRBV20-1 to TRBJ2-7, with D possibly being TRBD2 (6 bases). The sequence was collected from a human donor in good health. The sample was blood. DNA of the CDR3: TGCAGTGCTAGGGGCTGGGGGGTATTTTCCTACGAGCAGTACTTC. Its translation is CSARGWGVFSYEQYF.